The 19 T cell receptor beta chains presented below share a single source sample, sequenced in a study of CD8 T cells in ankylosing spondylitis. TCRdb fed the 5' RACE reads into MiXCR, producing one record per CDR3 protein. The sample carries hundreds of thousands of distinct CDR3 sequences, 12% recorded once. These receptors lack a known antigen. General observations from the study: Several highly homologous variants made up a TCR beta motif, and this motif appeared characteristic of ankylosing spondylitis blood.

Sequenced sample: blood, either unsorted or a sorted T cell fraction (not recorded which). These receptors were taken from a male donor with ankylosing spondylitis.

The chain has TRBV29-1 and TRBJ1-4; D remains ambiguous. The CDR3 is 15 residues long. Germline CDR1 and CDR2: SQVTM and ANQGSEA. V dropped 1 base and J dropped 4 bases, with 13 bases sitting between them. The DNA for the CDR3 is TGCAGCGTTGAAGGGGTCGTTCGGGATAATGAAAAACTGTTTTTT. The encoded protein is CSVEGVVRDNEKLFF.

This clonotype was counted at least ten times. The chain is built from TRBV29-1 and TRBJ2-5; D remains unclear. Trimming cost V 7 bases and J 4 bases, with 16 bases left between them. Germline V gives CDR1 SQVTM, CDR2 ANQGSEA. The length of the CDR3 is 13 residues. CDR3 DNA: TGCAGCGCTCGTAGGAGTCAACGAGAGACCCAGTACTTC. Protein: CSARRSQRETQYF.

This clonotype was counted a few times. The rearrangement uses TRBV15 and TRBJ1-1; D unclear. This CDR3 spans 15 amino acids. V dropped 3 bases and J dropped 1 base, with 12 bases sitting between them. The germline CDR1 and CDR2 sequences are LNHNV and YYDKDF (reference sequence). This chain's CDR3 is CATSRKGHQNTEAFF. DNA of the CDR3: TGTGCCACCAGCAGGAAGGGTCACCAGAACACTGAAGCTTTCTTT.

This clonotype showed up just a few times. The rearrangement joins TRBV20-1 to TRBJ2-1; 11 nucleotides line up with TRBD2. CDR1 is DFQATT, CDR2 SNEGSKA, per germline (reference sequence). The CDR3 runs to 14 residues. Trimming took 1 base from V and 8 from J; bases not matched to a gene: 4. CDR3 amino acids: CSARGSGGADEQFF. In DNA, the CDR3 is TGCAGTGCTAGAGGTAGCGGGGGGGCGGATGAGCAGTTCTTC.

For the CDR3, the DNA is TGCGCCAGCAGCCGCGGATCGAGCTATGGCTACACCTTC. This sequence encodes CASSRGSSYGYTF. The chain carries TRBV4-3 and TRBJ1-2, with D uncertain. The V end lost 4 bases, the J end lost 4 bases, and 10 bases lay between the germline ends. This CDR3 comprises 13 residues. Germline CDR1 reads LGHNA; CDR2 reads YSLEER.

This clonotype was detected only a few times. This chain joins TRBV4-2 and TRBJ2-1, with 8 positions matching TRBD2. Per the germline V gene, CDR1 is LGHNA and CDR2 is YNFKEQ. The length of the CDR3 is 16 residues. Germline trimming cut 2 bases from V and 9 bases from J; bases unmatched to any gene: 12. The CDR3 sequence: CASSQSGRGGKIEQFF. CDR3 DNA: TGTGCCAGCAGCCAATCGGGTCGGGGGGGTAAGATTGAGCAGTTCTTC.

The chain joins TRBV20-1 to TRBJ2-7, with D tentatively TRBD1 (5 bases). In germline, CDR1 is DFQATT, CDR2 SNEGSKA (reference sequence). The CDR3 is made up of 14 amino acids. V was trimmed by 3 bases and J by 3 bases, leaving 15 bases between them. CDR3 DNA sequence: TGCAGTGCTAGCCTGTTAGGGGCTGACTACGAGCAGTACTTC. Amino acid sequence: CSASLLGADYEQYF.

Only a few counts were recorded for this clonotype. J is TRBJ2-7 and V is TRBV9, with D maybe TRBD2 (6 bases). This CDR3 region has 14 residues. The germline gives CDR1 SGDLS, CDR2 YYNGEE. V was pared by 0 bases and J by 2 bases, with 9 bases between. The CDR3 loop is CASSVGLAPYEQYF. CDR3 coding DNA: TGTGCCAGCAGCGTAGGGCTAGCGCCCTACGAGCAGTACTTC.

This clonotype has more than one count but fewer than ten. The chain employs TRBV7-2 and TRBJ2-5; TRBD1 might be the D (6 bases). From germline, CDR1 is SGHTA and CDR2 FQGNSA. V dropped 3 bases and J dropped 1 base, with 9 bases sitting between them. The CDR3 has 14 residues. CDR3 nucleotides: TGTGCCAGCAGCTTGGACAGCTTCCAAGAGACCCAGTACTTC. Protein: CASSLDSFQETQYF.

V is TRBV29-1 and J is TRBJ2-7; possible D gene TRBD1, 6 bases. The CDR3 runs 12 residues. Germline-derived CDR1 and CDR2 are SQVTM and ANQGSEA. V was clipped by 8 bases and J by 3 bases, with 14 bases between them. The CDR3 is CSFRGGFYEQYF. CDR3 DNA sequence: TGCAGCTTCCGAGGGGGTTTCTACGAGCAGTACTTC.

The chain combines TRBV7-2 with TRBJ2-2; no reliable D call. Germline lookup yields CDR1 SGHTA and CDR2 FQGNSA. The CDR3 covers 16 residues. V was trimmed by 4 bases and J by 8 bases, leaving 20 bases between them. DNA of the CDR3: TGTGCCAGCAGCTCCCCAACGGCCTCAGGCGTAGGGGAGCTGTTTTTT. Amino acids: CASSSPTASGVGELFF.

This clonotype came up many times. The chain is built from TRBV4-3 and TRBJ1-1; D unclear. The CDR3 is 14 residues long. The germline V gene has CDR1 LGHNA and CDR2 YSLEER. V lost 3 bases, J lost 1 base, and 9 bases lay in between. The DNA for the CDR3 is TGCGCCAGCAGCCACGTAGGGCGGAACACTGAAGCTTTCTTT. This sequence encodes CASSHVGRNTEAFF.

The chain has TRBV11-2 and TRBJ1-6; D is possibly TRBD1 (5 bases). The germline gives CDR1 SGHAT, CDR2 FQNNGV. V lost 4 bases, J lost 5 bases, and 12 bases lay in between. The CDR3 length is 15 residues. The CDR3 loop reads CASSSGGRDNSPLHF. CDR3 coding DNA: TGTGCCAGCAGCTCTGGGGGAAGAGATAATTCACCCCTCCACTTT.

This clonotype was picked up many times. This chain uses TRBV29-1 with TRBJ2-2; D uncertain. CDR1 and CDR2 from the germline V gene are SQVTM and ANQGSEA. The CDR3 spans 12 residues. V was cut by 5 bases and J by 6 bases, with 10 bases left in between. In nucleotides, the CDR3 is TGCAGCGTTTGGACCCTTCCCGGGGAGCTGTTTTTT. Its protein product is CSVWTLPGELFF.

This clonotype was observed at least ten times. This chain links TRBV2 with TRBJ2-2; maybe TRBD1 (6 bases). The germline gives CDR1 SNHLY, CDR2 FYNNEI. The CDR3 consists of 16 residues. V was cut by 4 bases and J by 1 base, with 13 bases left in between. The CDR3 region is CASSVQGVLNTGELFF. Here the CDR3 DNA reads TGTGCCAGCAGTGTACAGGGTGTTCTGAACACCGGGGAGCTGTTTTTT.

This clonotype was seen a few times. The chain joins TRBV12-3 or TRBV12-4 to TRBJ2-2; D remains ambiguous. The V gene lost 3 bases and the J gene lost 1 base, with 9 bases spanning the gap. This CDR3 spans 15 amino acids. The CDR3 sequence: CASSFRQVNTGELFF. As DNA, the CDR3 is TGTGCCAGCAGTTTTCGGCAGGTGAACACCGGGGAGCTGTTTTTT.

This clonotype was detected a few times. The chain has TRBV4-3 and TRBJ2-1; maybe TRBD1 (5 bases). The CDR3 has 14 residues. Trimming left V 0 bases short and J 8 bases short, with 11 bases between. CDR1 is LGHNA, CDR2 YSLEER, per germline. The CDR3 region has the DNA TGCGCCAGCAGCCAAGATGGGGCCAGCGATGAGCAGTTCTTC. Encoded protein: CASSQDGASDEQFF.

CDR3 bases: TGTGCCAGCAGCTTCACACCCGGCTATGGCTACACCTTC. Translating gives CASSFTPGYGYTF. V gene TRBV5-5 combines with J gene TRBJ1-2, with D hard to call. Trimming removed 2 bases at V and 4 bases at J, with 9 bases between. This CDR3 is 13 amino acids long. Germline loops: CDR1 SGHKS, CDR2 YYEKEE (reference sequence). The full variable domain, rest sourced from reference TRBV5-5 and TRBJ1-2, is DAGVTQSPTHLIKTRGQQVTLRCSPISGHKSVSWYQQVLGQGPQFIFQYYEKEERGRGNFPDRFSARQFPNYSSELNVNALLLGDSALYLCASSFTPGYGYTFGSGTRLTVV.

The table lists this clonotype with a few counts. The V gene is TRBV7-8, the J gene TRBJ1-4; possible D gene TRBD1, 5 bases. The CDR3 contains 15 residues. Trimming cost V 1 base and J 7 bases, with 13 bases left between them. Germline V gene sequence: CDR1 SGHVS, CDR2 FQNEAQ. This CDR3 is CASSLEGLGTEKLFF. The CDR3 bases are TGTGCCAGCAGCTTAGAAGGGTTGGGGACTGAAAAACTGTTTTTT.